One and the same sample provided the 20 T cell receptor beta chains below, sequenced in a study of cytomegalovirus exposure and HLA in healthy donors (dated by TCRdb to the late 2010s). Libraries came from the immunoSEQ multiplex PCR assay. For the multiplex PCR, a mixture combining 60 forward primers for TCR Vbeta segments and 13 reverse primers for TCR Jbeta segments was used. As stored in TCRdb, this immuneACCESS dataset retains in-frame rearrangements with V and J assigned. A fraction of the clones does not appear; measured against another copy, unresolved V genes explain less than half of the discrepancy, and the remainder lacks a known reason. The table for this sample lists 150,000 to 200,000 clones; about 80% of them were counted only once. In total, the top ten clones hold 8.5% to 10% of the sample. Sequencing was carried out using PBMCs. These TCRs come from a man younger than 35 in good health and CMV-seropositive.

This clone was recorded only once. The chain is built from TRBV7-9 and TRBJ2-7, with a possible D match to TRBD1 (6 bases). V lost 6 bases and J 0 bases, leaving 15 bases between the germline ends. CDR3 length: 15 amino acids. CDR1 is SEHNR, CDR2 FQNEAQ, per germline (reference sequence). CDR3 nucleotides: TGTGCCAGCAGGAGGGGACACGAACCCTCCTACGAGCAGTACTTC. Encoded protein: CASRRGHEPSYEQYF.

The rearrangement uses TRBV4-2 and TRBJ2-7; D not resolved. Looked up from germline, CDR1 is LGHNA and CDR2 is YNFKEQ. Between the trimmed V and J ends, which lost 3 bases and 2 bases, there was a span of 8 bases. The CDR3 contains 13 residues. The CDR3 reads CASSQYGTYEQYF. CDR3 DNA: TGTGCCAGCAGCCAGTACGGTACCTACGAGCAGTACTTC.

DNA for the CDR3: TGCGCCAGCAGCCGTGACAGCTACACGCTCTATGGGCAATTCTTC. This gives the protein CASSRDSYTLYGQFF. The chain has TRBV5-1 and TRBJ2-1; D perhaps matches TRBD1 (5 bases). The germline V gene encodes CDR1 SGHRS and CDR2 YFSETQ. The CDR3 has 15 amino acids. V lost 4 bases, J lost 16 bases, and 27 bases lay in between.

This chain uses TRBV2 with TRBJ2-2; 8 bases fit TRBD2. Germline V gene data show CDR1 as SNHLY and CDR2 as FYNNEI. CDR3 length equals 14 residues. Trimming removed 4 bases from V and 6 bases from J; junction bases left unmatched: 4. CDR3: CASSADGRAGELFF. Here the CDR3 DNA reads TGTGCCAGCAGTGCAGACGGGAGGGCCGGGGAGCTGTTTTTT.

The CDR3 protein is CASSLPGPLYEQYF. The CDR3 coding sequence is TGTGCCAGCAGCTTGCCAGGTCCTCTCTACGAGCAGTACTTC. The chain employs TRBV5-4 and TRBJ2-7; no definite D call. The CDR3 has 14 residues. Per the germline V gene, CDR1 is SGHNT and CDR2 is YYREEE (reference sequence). V was shortened by 1 base and J by 3 bases, with 11 bases between the two germline ends. The whole variable domain, filled in from reference TRBV5-4 and TRBJ2-7, reads ETGVTQSPTHLIKTRGQQVTLRCSSQSGHNTVSWYQQALGQGPQFIFQYYREEENGRGNFPPRFSGLQFPNYSSELNVNALELDDSALYLCASSLPGPLYEQYFGPGTRLTVT.

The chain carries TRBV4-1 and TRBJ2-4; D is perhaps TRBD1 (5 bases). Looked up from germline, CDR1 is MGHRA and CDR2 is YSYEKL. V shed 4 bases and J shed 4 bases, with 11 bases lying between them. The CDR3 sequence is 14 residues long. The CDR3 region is CASSPKTEKNIQYF. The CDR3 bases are TGCGCCAGCAGCCCCAAGACAGAGAAAAACATTCAGTACTTC.

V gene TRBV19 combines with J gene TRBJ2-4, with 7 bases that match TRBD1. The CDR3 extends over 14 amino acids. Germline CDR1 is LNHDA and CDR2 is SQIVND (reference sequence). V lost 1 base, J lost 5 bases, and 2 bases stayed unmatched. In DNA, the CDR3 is TGTGCCAGTAGTATAGGGCAGGGGGAAAACATTCAGTACTTC. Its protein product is CASSIGQGENIQYF.

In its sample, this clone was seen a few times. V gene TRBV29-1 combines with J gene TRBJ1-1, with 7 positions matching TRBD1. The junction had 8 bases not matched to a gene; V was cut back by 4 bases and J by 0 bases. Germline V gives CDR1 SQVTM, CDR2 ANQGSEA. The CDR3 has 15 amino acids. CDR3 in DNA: TGCAGCGTTGTGTACGGGACAGTTATGAACACTGAAGCTTTCTTT. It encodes CSVVYGTVMNTEAFF.

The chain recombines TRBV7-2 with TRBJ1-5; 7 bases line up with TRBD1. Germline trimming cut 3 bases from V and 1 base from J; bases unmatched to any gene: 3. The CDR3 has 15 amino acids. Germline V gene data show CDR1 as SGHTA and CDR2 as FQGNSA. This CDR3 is CASSFTQGSNQPQHF. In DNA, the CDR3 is TGTGCCAGCAGCTTTACACAGGGGAGCAATCAGCCCCAGCATTTT.

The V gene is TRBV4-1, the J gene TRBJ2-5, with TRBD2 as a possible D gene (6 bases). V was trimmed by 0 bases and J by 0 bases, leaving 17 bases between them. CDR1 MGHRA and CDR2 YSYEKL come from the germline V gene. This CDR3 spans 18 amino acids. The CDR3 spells CASSQEGKAGPYQETQYF. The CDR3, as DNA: TGCGCCAGCAGCCAAGAAGGGAAGGCGGGACCGTACCAAGAGACCCAGTACTTC.

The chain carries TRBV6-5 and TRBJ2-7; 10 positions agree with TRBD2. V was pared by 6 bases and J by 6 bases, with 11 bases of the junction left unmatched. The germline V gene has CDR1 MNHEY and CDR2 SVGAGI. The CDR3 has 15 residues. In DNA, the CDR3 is TGTGCCAGCAGACACGCTAGCGGGAGAAGAGGCGAGCAGTACTTC. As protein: CASRHASGRRGEQYF.

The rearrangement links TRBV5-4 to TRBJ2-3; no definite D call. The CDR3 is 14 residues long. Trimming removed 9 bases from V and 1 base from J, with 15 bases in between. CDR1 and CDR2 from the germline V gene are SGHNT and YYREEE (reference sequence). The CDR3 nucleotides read TGTGCCATGCAGCGAGTGGGTCGCACAGATACGCAGTATTTT. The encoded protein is CAMQRVGRTDTQYF.

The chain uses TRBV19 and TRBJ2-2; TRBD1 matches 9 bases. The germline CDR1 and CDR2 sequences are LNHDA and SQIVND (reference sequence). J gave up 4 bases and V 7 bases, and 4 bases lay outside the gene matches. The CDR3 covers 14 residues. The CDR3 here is CASMGTGRTGELFF. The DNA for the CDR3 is TGTGCCAGTATGGGGACAGGGCGCACCGGGGAGCTGTTTTTT.

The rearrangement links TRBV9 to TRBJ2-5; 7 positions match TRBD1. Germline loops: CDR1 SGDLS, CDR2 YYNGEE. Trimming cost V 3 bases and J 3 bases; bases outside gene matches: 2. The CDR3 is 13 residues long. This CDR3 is CASSGTGEETQYF. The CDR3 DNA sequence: TGTGCCAGCAGCGGGACAGGAGAAGAGACCCAGTACTTC.

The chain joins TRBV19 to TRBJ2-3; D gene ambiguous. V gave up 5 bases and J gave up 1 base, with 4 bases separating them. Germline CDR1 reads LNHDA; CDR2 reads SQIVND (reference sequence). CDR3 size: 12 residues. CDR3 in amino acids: CASSLGTDTQYF. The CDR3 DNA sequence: TGTGCCAGTAGTCTCGGCACAGATACGCAGTATTTT.

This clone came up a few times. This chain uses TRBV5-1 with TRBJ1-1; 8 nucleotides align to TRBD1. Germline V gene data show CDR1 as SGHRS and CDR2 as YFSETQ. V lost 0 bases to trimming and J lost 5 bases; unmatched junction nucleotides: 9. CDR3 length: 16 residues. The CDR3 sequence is CASSLVSGQAGTEAFF. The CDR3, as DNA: TGCGCCAGCAGCTTGGTCTCGGGACAGGCTGGAACTGAAGCTTTCTTT.

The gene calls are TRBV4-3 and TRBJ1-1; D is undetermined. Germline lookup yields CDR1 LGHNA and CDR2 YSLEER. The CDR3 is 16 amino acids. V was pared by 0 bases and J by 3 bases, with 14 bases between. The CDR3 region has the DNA TGCGCCAGCAGCCAAGAACCCCCGGGGTTGGACACTGAAGCTTTCTTT. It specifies CASSQEPPGLDTEAFF.

The CDR3 reads CASSLRTPAEQFF. DNA for the CDR3: TGTGCCAGCAGCTTAAGAACACCCGCCGAGCAGTTCTTC. The V and J genes are TRBV7-2 and TRBJ2-1; D is unresolved. The germline V and J ends were trimmed by 2 bases and 10 bases, with 12 bases remaining between them. The germline gives CDR1 SGHTA, CDR2 FQGNSA. The CDR3 extends over 13 amino acids.

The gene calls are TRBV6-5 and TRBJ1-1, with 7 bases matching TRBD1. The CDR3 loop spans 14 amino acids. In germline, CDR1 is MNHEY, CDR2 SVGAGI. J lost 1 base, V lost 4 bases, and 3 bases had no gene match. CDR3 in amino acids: CASSSNRGNTEAFF. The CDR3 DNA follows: TGTGCCAGCAGTTCAAACAGGGGGAACACTGAAGCTTTCTTT.

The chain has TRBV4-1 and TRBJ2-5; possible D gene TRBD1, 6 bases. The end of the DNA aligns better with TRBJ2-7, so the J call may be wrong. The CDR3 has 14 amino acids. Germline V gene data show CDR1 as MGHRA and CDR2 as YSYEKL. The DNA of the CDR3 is TGCGCCAGCAGCCAAGATGCAGGGGCCTACGAGCAGTACTTC. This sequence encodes CASSQDAGAYEQYF.